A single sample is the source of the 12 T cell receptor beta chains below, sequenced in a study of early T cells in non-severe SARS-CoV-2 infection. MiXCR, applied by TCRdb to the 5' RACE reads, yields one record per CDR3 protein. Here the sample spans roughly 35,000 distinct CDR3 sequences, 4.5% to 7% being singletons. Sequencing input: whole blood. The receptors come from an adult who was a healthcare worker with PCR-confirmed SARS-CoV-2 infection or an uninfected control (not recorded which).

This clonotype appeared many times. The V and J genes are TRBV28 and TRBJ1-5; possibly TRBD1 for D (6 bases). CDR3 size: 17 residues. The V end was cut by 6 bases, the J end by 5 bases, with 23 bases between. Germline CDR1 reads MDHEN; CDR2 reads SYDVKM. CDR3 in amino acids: CASSFRFWTAAYQPQHF. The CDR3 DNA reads TGTGCCAGCAGCTTCCGGTTTTGGACAGCCGCCTATCAGCCCCAGCATTTT.

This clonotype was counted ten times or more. CDR3 in amino acids: CASSSLGTQYF. In nucleotides, the CDR3 is TGTGCCAGCAGCAGCCTCGGTACGCAGTATTTT. The rearrangement uses TRBV7-9 and TRBJ2-3; D gene uncertain. V shed 5 bases and J shed 8 bases, with 8 bases lying between them. Looked up from germline, CDR1 is SEHNR and CDR2 is FQNEAQ (reference sequence). This CDR3 is 11 amino acids long.

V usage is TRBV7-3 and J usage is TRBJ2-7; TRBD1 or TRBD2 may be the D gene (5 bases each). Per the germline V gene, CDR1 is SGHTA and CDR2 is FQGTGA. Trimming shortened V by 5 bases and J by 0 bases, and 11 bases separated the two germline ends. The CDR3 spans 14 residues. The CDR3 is CASSLGDGSYEQYF. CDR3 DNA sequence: TGTGCCAGCAGCCTCGGGGACGGCTCCTACGAGCAGTACTTC. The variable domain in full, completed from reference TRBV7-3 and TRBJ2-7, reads GAGVSQTPSNKVTEKGKYVELRCDPISGHTALYWYRQSLGQGPEFLIYFQGTGAADDSGLPNDRFFAVRPEGSVSTLKIQRTERGDSAVYLCASSLGDGSYEQYFGPGTRLTVT.

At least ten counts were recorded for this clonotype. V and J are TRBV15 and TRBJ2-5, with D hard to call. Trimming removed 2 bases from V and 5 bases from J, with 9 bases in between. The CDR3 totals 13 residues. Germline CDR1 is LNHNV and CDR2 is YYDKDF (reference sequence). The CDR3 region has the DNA TGTGCCACCAGCAGACGGAACCCGGAGACCCAGTACTTC. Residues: CATSRRNPETQYF.

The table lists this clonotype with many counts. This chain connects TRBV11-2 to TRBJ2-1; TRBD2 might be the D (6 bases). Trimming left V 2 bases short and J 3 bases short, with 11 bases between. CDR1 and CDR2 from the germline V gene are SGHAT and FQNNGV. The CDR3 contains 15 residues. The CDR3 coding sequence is TGTGCCAGCAGCTTATCAGCGGGCTTCTACAATGAGCAGTTCTTC. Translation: CASSLSAGFYNEQFF.

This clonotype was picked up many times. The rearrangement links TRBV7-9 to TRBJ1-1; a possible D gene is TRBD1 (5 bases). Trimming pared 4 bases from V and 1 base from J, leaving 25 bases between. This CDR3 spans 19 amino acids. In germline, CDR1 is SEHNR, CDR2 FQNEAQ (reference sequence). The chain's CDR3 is CASSSPTAGVNGWNTEAFF. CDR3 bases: TGTGCCAGCAGCTCCCCTACGGCGGGGGTCAACGGGTGGAACACTGAAGCTTTCTTT.

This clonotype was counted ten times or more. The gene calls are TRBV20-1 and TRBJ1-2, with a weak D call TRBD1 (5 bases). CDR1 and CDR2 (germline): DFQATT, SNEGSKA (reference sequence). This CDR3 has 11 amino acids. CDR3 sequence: CSFGTDYGYTF. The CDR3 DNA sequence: TGCAGCTTCGGGACGGACTATGGCTACACCTTC.

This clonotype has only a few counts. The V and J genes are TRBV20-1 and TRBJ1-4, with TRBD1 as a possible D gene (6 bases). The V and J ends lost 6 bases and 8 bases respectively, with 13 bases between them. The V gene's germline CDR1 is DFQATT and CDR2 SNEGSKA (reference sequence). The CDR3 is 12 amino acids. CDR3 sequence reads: CSAGGGVEKLFF. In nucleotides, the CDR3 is TGCAGTGCAGGGGGGGGCGTGGAAAAACTGTTTTTT.

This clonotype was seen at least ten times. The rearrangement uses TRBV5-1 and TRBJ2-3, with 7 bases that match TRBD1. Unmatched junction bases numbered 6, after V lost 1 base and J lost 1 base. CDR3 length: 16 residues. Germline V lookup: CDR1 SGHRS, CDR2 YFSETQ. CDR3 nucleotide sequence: TGCGCCAGCAGCTTGCCGGACAGGTCTGGCACAGATACGCAGTATTTT. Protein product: CASSLPDRSGTDTQYF.

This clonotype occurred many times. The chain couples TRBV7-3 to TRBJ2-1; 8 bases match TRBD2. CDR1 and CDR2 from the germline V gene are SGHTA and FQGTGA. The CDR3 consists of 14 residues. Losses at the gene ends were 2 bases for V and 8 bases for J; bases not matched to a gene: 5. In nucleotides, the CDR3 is TGTGCCAGCAGCTTAGCGGGGGGCCTGGATGAGCAGTTCTTC. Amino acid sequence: CASSLAGGLDEQFF.

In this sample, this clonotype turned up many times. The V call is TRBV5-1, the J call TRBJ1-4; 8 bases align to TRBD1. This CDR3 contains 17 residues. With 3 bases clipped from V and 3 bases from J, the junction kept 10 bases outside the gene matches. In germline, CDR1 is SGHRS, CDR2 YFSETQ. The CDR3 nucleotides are TGCGCCAGCAGCTCCTTCGGACAGGGTGCTTCTAATGAAAAACTGTTTTTT. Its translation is CASSSFGQGASNEKLFF.

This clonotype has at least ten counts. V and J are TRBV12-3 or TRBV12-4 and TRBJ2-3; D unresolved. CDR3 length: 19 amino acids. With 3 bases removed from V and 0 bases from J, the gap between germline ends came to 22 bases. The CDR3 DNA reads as TGTGCCAGCAGTTTGGGATTTATCCTACACGGGTTCAGCACAGATACGCAGTATTTT. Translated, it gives CASSLGFILHGFSTDTQYF.